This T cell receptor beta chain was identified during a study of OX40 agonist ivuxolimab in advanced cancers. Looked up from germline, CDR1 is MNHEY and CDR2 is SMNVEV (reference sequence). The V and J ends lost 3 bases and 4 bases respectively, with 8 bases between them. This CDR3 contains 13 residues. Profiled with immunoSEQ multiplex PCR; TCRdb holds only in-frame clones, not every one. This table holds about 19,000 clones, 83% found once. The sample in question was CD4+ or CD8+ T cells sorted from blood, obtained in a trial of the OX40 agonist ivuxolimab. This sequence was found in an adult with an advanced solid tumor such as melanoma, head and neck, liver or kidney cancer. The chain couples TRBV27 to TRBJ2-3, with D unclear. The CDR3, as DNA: TGTGCCAGCAGTTTTAGTAGTTCAGATACGCAGTATTTT. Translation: CASSFSSSDTQYF.